This entry lists 6 T cell receptor beta chains sequenced from one sample in a study of blood T cells in healthy people across ages. A second PCR, run for roughly 7 to 12 cycles, used a sample-barcoded 5' primer plus a J-beta primer mix. TCRdb fed the 5' RACE reads into MiXCR, producing one record per CDR3 protein. The table shows about 580,000 distinct CDR3 sequences, with around half occurring only once. Sequencing input: blood. The receptors derive from a man at least 80 years old in good health.

The chain joins TRBV28 to TRBJ2-3; 15 bases agree with TRBD2. V lost 4 bases and J lost 3; bases outside the gene matches: 8. CDR1 is MDHEN, CDR2 SYDVKM, per germline. The CDR3 loop spans 18 amino acids. The CDR3 sequence is CASSSLPGLAGGTDTQYF. The CDR3 region has the DNA TGTGCCAGCAGTTCACTTCCGGGACTAGCGGGGGGAACAGATACGCAGTATTTT. Using reference TRBV28 and TRBJ2-3 for the parts outside the CDR3, the full variable domain is DVKVTQSSRYLVKRTGEKVFLECVQDMDHENMFWYRQDPGLGLRLIYFSYDVKMKEKGDIPEGYSVSREKKERFSLILESASTNQTSMYLCASSSLPGLAGGTDTQYFGPGTRLTVL.

The genes are TRBV9 and TRBJ2-1, with no clear D. V was trimmed by 0 bases and J by 2 bases, leaving 3 bases between them. Germline lookup yields CDR1 SGDLS and CDR2 YYNGEE. The length of the CDR3 is 13 residues. The CDR3 sequence is CASSVDPYNEQFF. DNA of the CDR3: TGTGCCAGCAGCGTAGATCCCTACAATGAGCAGTTCTTC.

The chain combines TRBV20-1 with TRBJ1-2; 9 nucleotides line up with TRBD1. Germline CDR1 DFQATT, CDR2 SNEGSKA (reference sequence). The CDR3 loop spans 14 amino acids. V trimming: 5 bases; J trimming: 0 bases; junction bases outside the gene matches: 4. The chain's CDR3 is CSASGDRANYGYTF. CDR3 bases: TGCAGTGCTTCGGGGGACAGGGCTAACTATGGCTACACCTTC.

In this sample, this clonotype turned up a few times. The chain recombines TRBV3-1 with TRBJ2-7; possibly TRBD2 for D (5 bases). Trimming cost V 4 bases and J 4 bases, with 20 bases left between them. CDR1 LGHDT and CDR2 YNNKEL come from the germline V gene (reference sequence). The CDR3 runs 16 residues. The CDR3 coding sequence is TGTGCCAGCAGCCGGGAGACGAGGGCCCCGACTTACGAGCAGTACTTC. Translated: CASSRETRAPTYEQYF.

The J gene is TRBJ2-1, the V gene TRBV5-5, with TRBD2 matching over 7 bases. CDR1 and CDR2 from the germline V gene are SGHKS and YYEKEE (reference sequence). The CDR3 runs to 15 residues. J was trimmed by 0 bases and V by 5 bases; bases with no gene match: 5. CDR3 bases: TGTGCCAGCAGGTTCGGGGGGATCTCCTACAATGAGCAGTTCTTC. Translation gives CASRFGGISYNEQFF.

This clonotype occurred many times. The chain has TRBV6-6 and TRBJ1-6; D perhaps matches TRBD1 (5 bases). This CDR3 comprises 16 residues. Germline V gene data show CDR1 as MNHNY and CDR2 as SVGAGI (reference sequence). The V and J ends lost 7 bases and 6 bases respectively, with 19 bases between them. As DNA, the CDR3 is TGTGCCAGCATTATTGGTGGGGAAAGGGGTAATTCACCCCTCCACTTT. Encoded protein: CASIIGGERGNSPLHF.